This T cell receptor beta chain appears in the sequencing data of a study of shared T cell receptors in the human thymus. Here immunoSEQ multiplex PCR was the method, and the copy in TCRdb shows in-frame clones only, minus some. The repertoire has roughly 560,000 clones, 75% to 80% of them found once; the top ten carry 0.013%. These same records also appear under a second study, on human thymus T cells. That study reports: Use of V and J genes seemed skewed within the thymic and blood repertoires.

Sequenced input: thymocytes. The sequence derives from a boy in the first two years of life with a congenital heart defect.

The CDR3 reads CASSGGGGRDYGYTF. The CDR3 DNA reads as TGTGCCAGCAGCGGGGGGGGAGGGCGAGACTATGGCTACACCTTC. V is TRBV11-3 and J is TRBJ1-2; D is perhaps TRBD1 (5 bases). The germline V and J ends were trimmed by 5 bases and 3 bases, with 16 bases remaining between them. CDR1 is SGHNT and CDR2 is YENEEA in the germline V gene. The CDR3 spans 15 residues.